The 26 T cell receptor beta chains presented below share a single source sample, sequenced in a study of OX40 agonist ivuxolimab in advanced cancers. TCRdb's copy holds only in-frame clones and misses some; the assay was immunoSEQ multiplex PCR. The sample carries 15,000 to 20,000 clones, 80% to 90% recorded once. The sequences come from CD4+ or CD8+ T cells sorted from blood, collected in a trial of the OX40 agonist ivuxolimab. These receptors were collected from an adult with an advanced solid tumor such as melanoma, head and neck, liver or kidney cancer.

The chain links TRBV4-1 to TRBJ1-6, with a weak D call TRBD1 (5 bases). The CDR3 runs 16 residues. Trimming left V 0 bases short and J 10 bases short, with 16 bases between. Germline CDR1 reads MGHRA; CDR2 reads YSYEKL. Written as DNA, the CDR3 is TGCGCCAGCAGCCAAGATCTTGAGGGGATGGGCTCACCCCTCCACTTT. As protein: CASSQDLEGMGSPLHF.

The chain combines TRBV15 with TRBJ1-4, with TRBD1 identical over 8 bases. CDR1 and CDR2 (germline): LNHNV, YYDKDF (reference sequence). Unmatched junction bases numbered 6, after V lost 6 bases and J lost 3 bases. This CDR3 region has 15 residues. CDR3 bases: TGTGCCACCAGGATCTCAGGGGGCGCTAATGAAAAACTGTTTTTT. This sequence encodes CATRISGGANEKLFF.

J is TRBJ2-2 and V is TRBV9; 8 nucleotides match TRBD1. V lost 0 bases to trimming and J lost 3 bases; unmatched junction nucleotides: 4. The CDR3 covers 16 residues. Germline values: CDR1 SGDLS, CDR2 YYNGEE. The CDR3 DNA reads TGTGCCAGCAGCGTAGATGGCAGGGGGCACACCGGGGAGCTGTTTTTT. It is translated as CASSVDGRGHTGELFF.

The V gene is TRBV5-4, the J gene TRBJ2-5, with D unclear. The CDR3 is made up of 16 amino acids. Germline CDR1 is SGHNT and CDR2 is YYREEE (reference sequence). Trimming took 0 bases from V and 5 from J, leaving 17 bases between them. This CDR3 reads CASSLDASWVPETQYF. The CDR3 DNA reads TGTGCCAGCAGCTTGGACGCCTCCTGGGTCCCGGAGACCCAGTACTTC.

V usage is TRBV5-4 and J usage is TRBJ2-7; 9 bases agree with TRBD2. Germline V gene lookup returns CDR1 SGHNT and CDR2 YYREEE (reference sequence). Unmatched junction bases numbered 10, after V lost 3 bases and J lost 6 bases. The CDR3 runs to 15 residues. CDR3 loop: CASSSVAGDRGEQYF. CDR3 DNA: TGTGCCAGCAGCTCGGTAGCGGGAGATCGTGGCGAGCAGTACTTC. Filled out from reference TRBV5-4 and TRBJ2-7, the complete variable domain reads ETGVTQSPTHLIKTRGQQVTLRCSSQSGHNTVSWYQQALGQGPQFIFQYYREEENGRGNFPPRFSGLQFPNYSSELNVNALELDDSALYLCASSSVAGDRGEQYFGPGTRLTVT.

The chain has TRBV10-2 and TRBJ1-6, with D perhaps matching TRBD1 (6 bases). Germline V gene data show CDR1 as WSHSY and CDR2 as SAAADI. The CDR3 contains 13 residues. Trimming shortened V by 2 bases and J by 17 bases, and 16 bases separated the two germline ends. This CDR3 reads CASSEGGGDIIHF. In nucleotides, the CDR3 is TGCGCCAGCAGTGAGGGTGGGGGGGACATCATCCACTTT.

The chain is built from TRBV30 and TRBJ2-3; TRBD2 aligns across 10 bases. From germline, CDR1 is GTSNPN and CDR2 SVGIG (reference sequence). V lost 5 bases to trimming and J lost 2 bases; unmatched junction nucleotides: 7. The CDR3 sequence is 15 residues long. This CDR3 is CAWAGLAVYTDTQYF. CDR3 bases: TGTGCCTGGGCCGGACTAGCGGTATACACAGATACGCAGTATTTT.

V gene TRBV4-1 combines with J gene TRBJ1-1; maybe TRBD1 (5 bases). The CDR3 sequence is 15 residues long. Trimming shortened V by 5 bases and J by 3 bases, and 16 bases separated the two germline ends. Germline V gene sequence: CDR1 MGHRA, CDR2 YSYEKL. For the CDR3, the DNA is TGCGCCAGCAGCTGGACTTTTGAGGGGCACACTGAAGCTTTCTTT. It specifies CASSWTFEGHTEAFF.

The chain carries TRBV5-6 and TRBJ2-5, with TRBD1 matching over 10 bases. This CDR3 contains 14 residues. V shed 4 bases, J shed 4 bases, and the junction held 4 bases outside the gene matches. Germline V gives CDR1 SGHDT, CDR2 YYEEEE. CDR3 residues: CASSPDRGAETQYF. Written as DNA, the CDR3 is TGTGCCAGCAGCCCGGACAGGGGGGCAGAGACCCAGTACTTC.

This chain joins TRBV19 and TRBJ2-2; D is possibly TRBD2 (6 bases). This CDR3 is 17 amino acids long. Germline V gene data show CDR1 as LNHDA and CDR2 as SQIVND (reference sequence). With 5 bases removed from V and 2 bases from J, the gap between germline ends came to 18 bases. The CDR3 spells CASSDSLGGVNTGELFF. In DNA form, the CDR3 reads TGTGCCAGTAGTGACTCTCTGGGGGGAGTTAACACCGGGGAGCTGTTTTTT.

V is TRBV4-2 and J is TRBJ2-3; perhaps TRBD2 as D (6 bases). The length of the CDR3 is 16 residues. The ends were cut back, 1 base at V and 1 base at J, with 12 bases in the middle. Germline-derived CDR1 and CDR2 are LGHNA and YNFKEQ. The CDR3 region has the DNA TGTGCCAGCAGCCAAGCCCTCTCTAGCGGCACAGATACGCAGTATTTT. This sequence encodes CASSQALSSGTDTQYF.

V usage is TRBV27 and J usage is TRBJ2-2; 10 bases match TRBD2. Germline V gene lookup returns CDR1 MNHEY and CDR2 SMNVEV (reference sequence). The junction had 6 bases not matched to a gene; V was cut back by 4 bases and J by 7 bases. This CDR3 contains 15 residues. The CDR3 DNA reads TGTGCCAGCAGTTCGGGACTAGCGATAGGCGGGGAGCTGTTTTTT. The encoded protein is CASSSGLAIGGELFF.

This chain links TRBV4-1 with TRBJ2-7; 10 nucleotides align to TRBD1. The CDR3 has 13 amino acids. With 8 bases clipped from V and 6 bases from J, the junction kept 7 bases outside the gene matches. The germline V gene has CDR1 MGHRA and CDR2 YSYEKL. The CDR3 DNA is TGCGCCAGCCGGGGACAGGGGTTTGGCGAGCAGTACTTC. Translation gives CASRGQGFGEQYF.

The gene calls are TRBV25-1 and TRBJ2-3; a weak D match, TRBD2 (5 bases). CDR1 and CDR2 (germline): MGHDK, SYGVNS. CDR3 length equals 14 residues. The V end lost 8 bases, the J end lost 0 bases, and 12 bases lay between the germline ends. The CDR3 protein is CASLSGKSTDTQYF. The CDR3, as DNA: TGTGCCAGCCTTTCGGGAAAAAGCACAGATACGCAGTATTTT.

The chain uses TRBV6-5 and TRBJ1-1; D uncertain. The CDR3 extends over 15 amino acids. The V and J ends lost 2 bases and 4 bases respectively, with 14 bases between them. Germline CDR1 is MNHEY and CDR2 is SVGAGI. Here the CDR3 reads CASSYLVRRSTEAFF. The DNA of the CDR3 is TGTGCCAGCAGTTACCTTGTTCGACGGTCCACTGAAGCTTTCTTT.

The chain combines TRBV11-1 with TRBJ2-1; D is unresolved. Germline loops: CDR1 SGHAT, CDR2 FQDESV (reference sequence). The V end was cut by 6 bases, the J end by 9 bases, with 12 bases between. CDR3 length: 12 amino acids. The CDR3 protein is CASSLDSSEQFF. The CDR3 nucleotides read TGTGCCAGCAGTCTAGACTCCAGTGAGCAGTTCTTC.

V is TRBV4-1 and J is TRBJ2-7; 8 nucleotides line up with TRBD2. CDR3 length: 14 residues. J gave up 2 bases and V 1 base, and 1 base lay outside the gene matches. Germline values: CDR1 MGHRA, CDR2 YSYEKL. In nucleotides, the CDR3 is TGCGCCAGCAGCCAAGTAGCGGGAACCTACGAGCAGTACTTC. Protein sequence: CASSQVAGTYEQYF.

The chain recombines TRBV5-6 with TRBJ2-5, with D tentatively TRBD2 (6 bases). Judging by the DNA end, TRBJ2-7 fits better; the J call may be wrong. Germline V CDR1 and CDR2: SGHDT, YYEEEE. CDR3 length equals 13 residues. For the CDR3, the DNA is TGTGCCAGCAGCTCGGCTAGCGCCTACGAGCAGTACTTC. This gives the protein CASSSASAYEQYF.

The chain recombines TRBV19 with TRBJ2-3; D is possibly TRBD2 (9 bases). Trimming pared 6 bases from V and 3 bases from J, leaving 28 bases between. Germline V gene data show CDR1 as LNHDA and CDR2 as SQIVND (reference sequence). The CDR3 length is 19 residues. The CDR3 here is CASSRTGMDSGRVTDTQYF. The CDR3 DNA reads TGTGCCAGTAGCCGGACAGGGATGGATAGCGGGAGAGTTACAGATACGCAGTATTTT.

This clone showed up just once. The V call is TRBV27, the J call TRBJ2-7; D tentatively reads TRBD1 or TRBD2 (5 bases each). CDR3 length: 13 residues. V shed 6 bases and J shed 2 bases, with 11 bases lying between them. Germline lookup yields CDR1 MNHEY and CDR2 SMNVEV (reference sequence). For the CDR3, the DNA is TGTGCCAGCAGCACAGGTAGCGCCTACGAGCAGTACTTC. This encodes CASSTGSAYEQYF.

This clone was observed a few times. This chain uses TRBV5-4 with TRBJ2-5; 8 positions agree with TRBD2. Germline V gives CDR1 SGHNT, CDR2 YYREEE (reference sequence). CDR3 length: 14 residues. Trimming took 3 bases from V and 1 from J; bases not matched to a gene: 2. CDR3: CASSSAGGQETQYF. As DNA, the CDR3 is TGTGCCAGCAGCTCGGCGGGGGGCCAAGAGACCCAGTACTTC.

This clone was picked up a small number of times. This chain uses TRBV5-4 with TRBJ1-1, with a weak D call TRBD1 (6 bases). Germline CDR1 reads SGHNT; CDR2 reads YYREEE (reference sequence). The V end was cut by 1 base, the J end by 1 base, with 8 bases between. The CDR3 has 14 residues. CDR3 sequence reads: CASSLPGANTEAFF. The CDR3 region has the DNA TGTGCCAGCAGCTTGCCAGGGGCGAACACTGAAGCTTTCTTT. Based on the CDR3 plus reference TRBV5-4 and TRBJ1-1, the full variable domain is ETGVTQSPTHLIKTRGQQVTLRCSSQSGHNTVSWYQQALGQGPQFIFQYYREEENGRGNFPPRFSGLQFPNYSSELNVNALELDDSALYLCASSLPGANTEAFFGQGTRLTVV.

The rearrangement joins TRBV25-1 to TRBJ2-3, with D tentatively TRBD1 (5 bases). V dropped 7 bases and J dropped 5 bases, with 13 bases sitting between them. This CDR3 is built from 13 residues. The germline V gene encodes CDR1 MGHDK and CDR2 SYGVNS. In DNA, the CDR3 is TGTGCCAGCATAGGACAAGGGCAAGATACGCAGTATTTT. Encoded protein: CASIGQGQDTQYF. Full variable domain (rest looked up from reference TRBV25-1 and TRBJ2-3): EADIYQTPRYLVIGTGKKITLECSQTMGHDKMYWYQQDPGMELHLIHYSYGVNSTEKGDLSSESTVSRIRTEHFPLTLESARPSHTSQYLCASIGQGQDTQYFGPGTRLTVL.

V and J are TRBV29-1 and TRBJ2-1; D is possibly TRBD2 (5 bases). The germline V gene encodes CDR1 SQVTM and CDR2 ANQGSEA. CDR3 length: 10 amino acids. The V end lost 7 bases, the J end lost 8 bases, and 9 bases lay between the germline ends. The CDR3 DNA is TGCAGCGGGATGGACTATGAGCAGTTCTTC. Translated: CSGMDYEQFF.

This rearrangement joins TRBV6-6 to TRBJ1-2; D possibly corresponds to TRBD1 (6 bases). Germline CDR1 is MNHNY and CDR2 is SVGAGI (reference sequence). The CDR3 is 13 amino acids. The V end was cut by 7 bases, the J end by 2 bases, with 11 bases between. CDR3 bases: TGTGCCAGCAAACGACAGGCGAACTATGGCTACACCTTC. It translates to CASKRQANYGYTF.

This chain joins TRBV27 and TRBJ2-1; D is unclear. This CDR3 is 14 amino acids long. Germline V gene sequence: CDR1 MNHEY, CDR2 SMNVEV (reference sequence). Trimming cost V 1 base and J 5 bases, with 9 bases left between them. DNA of the CDR3: TGTGCCAGCAGTTTATTACTCACACACAATGAGCAGTTCTTC. Amino acids: CASSLLLTHNEQFF.